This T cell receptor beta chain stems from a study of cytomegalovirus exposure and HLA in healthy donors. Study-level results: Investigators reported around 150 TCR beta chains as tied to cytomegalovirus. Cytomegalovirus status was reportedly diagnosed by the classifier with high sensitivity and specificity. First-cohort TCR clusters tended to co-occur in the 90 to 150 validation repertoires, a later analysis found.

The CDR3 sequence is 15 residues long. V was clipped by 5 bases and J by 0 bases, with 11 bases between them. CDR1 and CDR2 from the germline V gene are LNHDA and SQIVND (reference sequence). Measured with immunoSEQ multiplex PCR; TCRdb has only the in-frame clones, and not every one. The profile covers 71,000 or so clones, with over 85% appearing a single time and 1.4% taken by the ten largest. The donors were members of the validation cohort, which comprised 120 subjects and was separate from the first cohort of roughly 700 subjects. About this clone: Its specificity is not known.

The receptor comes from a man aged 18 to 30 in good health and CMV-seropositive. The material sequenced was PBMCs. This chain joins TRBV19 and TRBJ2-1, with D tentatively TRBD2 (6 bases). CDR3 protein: CASSRSGDSYNEQFF. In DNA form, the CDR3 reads TGTGCCAGTAGTCGGTCGGGGGACTCCTACAATGAGCAGTTCTTC.